One sample yielded the 6 T cell receptor beta chains listed below, sequenced in a study of blood T cell repertoires in COVID-19 (dated by TCRdb to the early 2020s). Library creation used the immunoSEQ multiplex PCR assay. What TCRdb holds here is the immuneACCESS table cut down to in-frame rearrangements. Part of the clones is not present; checked against another copy, under half of the missing clones reflect an unresolved V gene, and the others are unexplained. The sample table holds over 150,000 clones, of which around 73% were seen once. In total, the top ten clones hold 17% of the sample. The sample consisted of PBMCs or T cells enriched from blood (not recorded which). The receptors shown here come from a woman in her 50s who had recovered from COVID-19.

The chain links TRBV3-1 (or the pseudogene TRBV3-2) to TRBJ2-3; 8 nucleotides align to TRBD1. The CDR3 is 16 residues long. J gave up 2 bases and V 4 bases, and 8 bases lay outside the gene matches. CDR1 is LGHDT, CDR2 YNNKEL, per germline (reference sequence). CDR3 amino acids: CASSREQDRATDTQYF. CDR3 DNA sequence: TGTGCCAGCAGCCGCGAGCAGGACAGGGCCACAGATACGCAGTATTTT.

This chain links TRBV4-1 with TRBJ2-5; 10 nucleotides agree with TRBD2. There are 17 residues in the CDR3. Germline CDR1 is MGHRA and CDR2 is YSYEKL. V gave up 0 bases and J gave up 4 bases; unmatched junction bases: 8. This CDR3 is CASSQDWNSGRIETQYF. CDR3 DNA: TGCGCCAGCAGCCAAGATTGGAATAGCGGGAGGATAGAGACCCAGTACTTC.

This clone occurred a few times. The chain is built from TRBV15 and TRBJ2-6, with D possibly TRBD2 on 7 matching bases. The CDR3 totals 16 residues. CDR1 is LNHNV and CDR2 is YYDKDF in the germline V gene (reference sequence). Trimming shortened V by 6 bases and J by 0 bases, and 12 bases separated the two germline ends. The CDR3 DNA sequence: TGTGCCACCAGGCTCGGGGGGCCCTCTGGGGCCAACGTCCTGACTTTC. Protein: CATRLGGPSGANVLTF.

V and J are TRBV11-2 and TRBJ2-7; 8 bases map to TRBD2. This CDR3 comprises 16 residues. Trimming cost V 2 bases and J 2 bases; bases outside gene matches: 8. Germline V gene sequence: CDR1 SGHAT, CDR2 FQNNGV. CDR3 in amino acids: CASSLSLAGGAYEQYF. The DNA of the CDR3 is TGTGCCAGCAGCTTAAGTCTAGCGGGCGGAGCCTACGAGCAGTACTTC.

The chain employs TRBV20-1 and TRBJ2-3; D perhaps matches TRBD2 (6 bases). Germline V gives CDR1 DFQATT, CDR2 SNEGSKA (reference sequence). This CDR3 spans 11 amino acids. The V and J ends lost 3 bases and 5 bases respectively, with 6 bases between them. CDR3 nucleotides: TGCAGTGCTAGCGGGAGAGATACGCAGTATTTT. Encoded protein: CSASGRDTQYF.

The V call is TRBV10-3, the J call TRBJ2-7; perhaps TRBD1 as D (6 bases). There are 14 residues in the CDR3. V was pared by 9 bases and J by 2 bases, with 17 bases between. CDR1 and CDR2 from the germline V gene are ENHRY and SYGVKD. Written as DNA, the CDR3 is TGTGCCATTAAACAGGGCCCTCGTACCTACGAGCAGTACTTC. It encodes CAIKQGPRTYEQYF.